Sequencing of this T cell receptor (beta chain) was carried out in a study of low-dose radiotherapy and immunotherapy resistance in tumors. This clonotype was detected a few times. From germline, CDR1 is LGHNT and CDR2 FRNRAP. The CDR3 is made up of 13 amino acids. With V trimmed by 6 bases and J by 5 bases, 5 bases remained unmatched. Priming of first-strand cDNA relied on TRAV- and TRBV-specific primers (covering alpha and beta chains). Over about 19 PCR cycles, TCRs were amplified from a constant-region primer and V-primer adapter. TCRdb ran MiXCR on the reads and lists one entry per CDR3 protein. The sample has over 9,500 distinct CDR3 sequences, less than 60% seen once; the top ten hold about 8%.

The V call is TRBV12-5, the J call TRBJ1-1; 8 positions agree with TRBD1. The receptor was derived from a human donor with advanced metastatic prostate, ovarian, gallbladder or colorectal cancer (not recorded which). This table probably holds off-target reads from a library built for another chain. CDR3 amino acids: CASGFRGRTEAFF. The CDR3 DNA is TGTGCTAGTGGCTTCAGGGGGCGTACTGAAGCTTTCTTT.